These T cell receptor beta chains were read from a single sample in a study of shared clonotypes between healthy human individuals. TCRdb's copy holds only in-frame clones and misses some; the assay was immunoSEQ multiplex PCR. The sample records about 610,000 clones, 95% to 97% being singletons. Input material: naive CD8+ T cells sorted from blood. All receptors come from a woman younger than 45 in good health. Each CDR3 is given with its conserved first and last residue.

V: TRBV9; J: TRBJ1-3; CDR3: CASSVGDSGNTIYF
V: TRBV6-1; J: TRBJ2-3; CDR3: CASSDVLSKADTQYF
V: TRBV1; J: .; CDR3: CTSSQDRGNEQYF
V: TRBV9; J: TRBJ2-3; CDR3: CASSAGTRTSDTQYF
V: TRBV27; J: TRBJ1-1; CDR3: CASSLRGTIAEAFF
V: TRBV27; J: TRBJ2-7; CDR3: CASSWGTGGSYEQYF
V: TRBV7-9; J: TRBJ2-1; CDR3: CASSTELAGGIQQFF
V: TRBV7-2; J: TRBJ2-1; CDR3: CASSLRVRQFF
V: TRBV10-2; J: TRBJ2-3; CDR3: CASSEFTRERSDTQYF
V: TRBV4-1; J: .; CDR3: CASSQGDEQYF
V: TRBV2; J: TRBJ2-7; CDR3: CASSEALRELVF
V: TRBV2; J: TRBJ1-5; CDR3: CASSEILGNQPQHF
V: TRBV28; J: TRBJ1-4; CDR3: CASSPTGGNEKLFF
V: TRBV29-1; J: TRBJ2-1; CDR3: CSLAGAANEQFF
V: TRBV5-6; J: TRBJ2-7; CDR3: CASSGNPSYEQYF
V: TRBV7-3; J: TRBJ2-4; CDR3: CASSPNRRTGEDKNIQYF
V: TRBV19; J: TRBJ2-7; CDR3: CASSIETGRSYEQYF
V: TRBV7-9; J: TRBJ2-1; CDR3: CASSSTSSGEQFF
V: TRBV27; J: TRBJ2-2; CDR3: CASSPGTGLELFF
V: TRBV7-3; J: TRBJ2-5; CDR3: CASSPPGSNQETQYF
V: TRBV5-8; J: TRBJ2-4; CDR3: CASSGERGGKNIQYF
V: TRBV9; J: TRBJ2-7; CDR3: CASSGTGGPGEQYF
V: TRBV15; J: TRBJ1-4; CDR3: CATISGDRLNEKLFF
V: TRBV7-9; J: TRBJ1-4; CDR3: CASSLTANEKLFF
V: TRBV30; J: TRBJ1-1; CDR3: CAWEEGAGGAEAFF
V: TRBV28; J: TRBJ2-2; CDR3: CASSFVQGITGELFF
V: TRBV19; J: TRBJ2-7; CDR3: CASSIIADRGQEEQYF
V: TRBV27; J: TRBJ2-2; CDR3: CASSPGLNTGELFF
V: TRBV9; J: TRBJ1-1; CDR3: CASMGAGEAFF
V: TRBV28; J: TRBJ2-5; CDR3: CASSPTLGQETQYF
V: TRBV5-4; J: TRBJ2-7; CDR3: CASSPGAGTGSHEYEQYF
V: TRBV4-1; J: TRBJ2-1; CDR3: CASSQVGQRLGEQFF
V: TRBV29-1; J: TRBJ2-7; CDR3: CSVEGLAHGLNYEQYF
V: TRBV20-1; J: TRBJ2-1; CDR3: CSARPANEQFF
V: TRBV27; J: TRBJ2-2; CDR3: CASSFVRGGGELFF
V: TRBV6-5; J: TRBJ2-3; CDR3: CASSGTGGSTDTQYF
V: TRBV5-1; J: TRBJ2-7; CDR3: CASSFPGQLTVQTYEQYF
V: TRBV14; J: TRBJ2-1; CDR3: CASSQETKIYNEQFF
V: TRBV5-4; J: TRBJ2-3; CDR3: CASSASWGTQYF
V: TRBV27; J: TRBJ2-7; CDR3: CASTKIQGASYEQYF
V: TRBV9; J: TRBJ1-1; CDR3: CASSVGGHTEAFF
V: TRBV5-1; J: TRBJ2-1; CDR3: CASSVTSGWTYNEQFF